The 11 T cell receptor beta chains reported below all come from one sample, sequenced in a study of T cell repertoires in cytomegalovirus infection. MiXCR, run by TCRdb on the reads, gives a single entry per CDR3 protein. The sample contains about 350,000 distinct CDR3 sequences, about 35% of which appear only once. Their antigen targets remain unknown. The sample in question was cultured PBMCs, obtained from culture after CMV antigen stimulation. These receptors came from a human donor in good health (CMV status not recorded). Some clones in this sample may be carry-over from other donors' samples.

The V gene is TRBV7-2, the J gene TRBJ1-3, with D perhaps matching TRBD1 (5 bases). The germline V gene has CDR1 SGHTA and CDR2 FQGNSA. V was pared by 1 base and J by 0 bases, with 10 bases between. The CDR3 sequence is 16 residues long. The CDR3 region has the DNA TGTGCCAGCAGCTTAGGTTCACAGGTCTCTGGAAACACCATATATTTT. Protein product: CASSLGSQVSGNTIYF.

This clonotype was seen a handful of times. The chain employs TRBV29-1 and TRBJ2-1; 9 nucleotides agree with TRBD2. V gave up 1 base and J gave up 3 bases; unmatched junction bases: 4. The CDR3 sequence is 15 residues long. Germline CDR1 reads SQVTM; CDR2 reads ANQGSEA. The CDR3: CSVEGLADLYNEQFF. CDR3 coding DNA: TGCAGCGTTGAAGGACTAGCGGATCTCTACAATGAGCAGTTCTTC.

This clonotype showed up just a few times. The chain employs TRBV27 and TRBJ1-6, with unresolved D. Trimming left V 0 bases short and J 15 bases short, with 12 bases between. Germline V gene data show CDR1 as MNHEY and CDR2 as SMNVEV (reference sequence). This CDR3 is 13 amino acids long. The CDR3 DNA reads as TGTGCCAGCAGTTTATCGAATTCCTTAGTCCTCCACTTT. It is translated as CASSLSNSLVLHF.

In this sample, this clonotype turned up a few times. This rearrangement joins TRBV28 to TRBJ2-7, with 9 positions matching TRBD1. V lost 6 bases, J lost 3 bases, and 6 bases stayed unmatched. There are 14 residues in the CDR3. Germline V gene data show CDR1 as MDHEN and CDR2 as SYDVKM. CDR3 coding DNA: TGTGCCAGCAGCGTACCGGGACAGGGCTACGAGCAGTACTTC. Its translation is CASSVPGQGYEQYF.

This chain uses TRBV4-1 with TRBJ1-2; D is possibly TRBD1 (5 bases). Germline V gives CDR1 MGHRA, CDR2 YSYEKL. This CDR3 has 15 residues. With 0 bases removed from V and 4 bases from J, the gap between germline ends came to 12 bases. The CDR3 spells CASSQDPGRAYGYTF. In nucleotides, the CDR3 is TGCGCCAGCAGCCAAGACCCAGGGCGGGCCTATGGCTACACCTTC.

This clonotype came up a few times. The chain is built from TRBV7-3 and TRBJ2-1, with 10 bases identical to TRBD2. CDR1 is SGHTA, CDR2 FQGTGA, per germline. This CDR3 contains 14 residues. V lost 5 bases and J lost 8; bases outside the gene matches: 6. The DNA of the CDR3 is TGTGCCAGCAGCACCAGCGGGGGGGGGGATGAGCAGTTCTTC. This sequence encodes CASSTSGGGDEQFF.

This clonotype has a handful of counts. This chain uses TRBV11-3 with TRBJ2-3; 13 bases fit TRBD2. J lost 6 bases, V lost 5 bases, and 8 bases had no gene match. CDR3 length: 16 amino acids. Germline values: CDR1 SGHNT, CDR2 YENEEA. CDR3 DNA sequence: TGTGCCAGCAGCCTCGGACTAGCGGGAGTGATCGATACGCAGTATTTT. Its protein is CASSLGLAGVIDTQYF.

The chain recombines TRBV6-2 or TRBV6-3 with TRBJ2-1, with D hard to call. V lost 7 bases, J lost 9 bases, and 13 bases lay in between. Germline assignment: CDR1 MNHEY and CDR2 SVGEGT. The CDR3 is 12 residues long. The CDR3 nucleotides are TGTGCCAGCAAACACGACAAGGCTGAGCAGTTCTTC. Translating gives CASKHDKAEQFF.

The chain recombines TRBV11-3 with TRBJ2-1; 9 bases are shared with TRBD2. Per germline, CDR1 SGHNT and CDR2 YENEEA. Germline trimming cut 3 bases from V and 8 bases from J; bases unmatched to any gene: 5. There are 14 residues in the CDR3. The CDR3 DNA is TGTGCCAGCAGCTTCTTAGCGGGAGTAGATGAGCAGTTCTTC. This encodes CASSFLAGVDEQFF.

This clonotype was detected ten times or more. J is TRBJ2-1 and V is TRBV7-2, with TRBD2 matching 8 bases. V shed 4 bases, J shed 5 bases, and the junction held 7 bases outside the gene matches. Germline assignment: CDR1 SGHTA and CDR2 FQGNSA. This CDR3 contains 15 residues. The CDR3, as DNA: TGTGCCAGCAGCTCCCGACTAGCGAACAACAATGAGCAGTTCTTC. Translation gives CASSSRLANNNEQFF.

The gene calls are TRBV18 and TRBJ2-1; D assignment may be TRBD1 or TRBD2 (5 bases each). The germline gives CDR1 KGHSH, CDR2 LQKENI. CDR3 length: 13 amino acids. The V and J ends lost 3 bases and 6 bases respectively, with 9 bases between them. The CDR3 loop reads CASSPRDGNEQFF. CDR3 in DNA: TGTGCCAGCTCACCGAGGGACGGCAATGAGCAGTTCTTC. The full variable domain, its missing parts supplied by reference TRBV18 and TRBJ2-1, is NAGVMQNPRHLVRRRGQEARLRCSPMKGHSHVYWYRQLPEEGLKFMVYLQKENIIDESGMPKERFSAEFPKEGPSILRIQQVVRGDSAAYFCASSPRDGNEQFFGPGTRLTVL.